One T cell receptor beta chain is described in this entry. This table comes from immunoSEQ multiplex PCR, and its TCRdb copy is limited to in-frame clones, with some not included. The profile shows about 10,000 clones, 85% to 90% of them singletons. Per germline, CDR1 MNHEY and CDR2 SMNVEV (reference sequence). Trimming removed 4 bases from V and 3 bases from J, with 19 bases in between. The CDR3 is 16 amino acids. These data originate in a study of OX40 agonist ivuxolimab in advanced cancers. Collection of blood occurred at baseline, at cycle 4 day 1, and at cycle 7 day 1. This TCR was recovered from an adult with an advanced solid tumor such as melanoma, head and neck, liver or kidney cancer. The sequencing used CD4+ or CD8+ T cells sorted from blood, collected in a trial of the OX40 agonist ivuxolimab. The rearrangement joins TRBV27 to TRBJ2-7, with D perhaps TRBD1 (6 bases). CDR3 residues: CASSSGLQGLGYEQYF. CDR3 bases: TGTGCCAGCAGTTCGGGCCTACAGGGTCTCGGCTACGAGCAGTACTTC.